Listed here are 2 T cell receptor beta chains from one sample, sequenced in a study of regulatory T cells in long-lasting Graves disease. Time point indicated: newly diagnosed GD, antithyroid drugs for less than 3 months. Following extraction of RNA from PBMCs, that RNA was used to make the TCR library. Construction of TCR beta libraries relied on iRepertoire HTBI primers and on Arm-PCR targeting CDR3 regions. TCRdb redid the calling of the multiplex PCR reads with MiXCR, one entry per CDR3 protein. The data hold roughly 500,000 distinct CDR3 sequences, with 11% to 15% observed a single time. Separately, the same data were catalogued under a study of T cells in Graves' hyperthyroidism and ophthalmopathy.

The sample in question was peripheral blood mononuclear cells (PBMCs), obtained at new diagnosis, from a patient treated with antithyroid drugs. Every receptor here comes from a woman in her forties or fifties with Graves disease.

This sequence joins TRBV2 and TRBJ2-5; D possibly corresponds to TRBD2 (5 bases). The CDR3 spans 12 residues. The germline V and J ends were trimmed by 7 bases and 2 bases, with 8 bases remaining between them. Germline values: CDR1 SNHLY, CDR2 FYNNEI. CDR3 nucleotides: TGTGCCAGCACCCGGGGTCAAGAGACCCAGTACTTC. It yields the protein CASTRGQETQYF.

The gene calls are TRBV20-1 and TRBJ2-1, with TRBD2 identical over 14 bases. Trimming at V came to 3 bases and at J to 4 bases, leaving 14 bases not matched to a gene. The CDR3 is 19 amino acids. Germline V gene lookup returns CDR1 DFQATT and CDR2 SNEGSKA (reference sequence). CDR3 in amino acids: CSASLGTSGRGAIYNEQFF. For the CDR3, the DNA is TGCAGTGCTAGCCTGGGGACTAGCGGGAGAGGTGCAATATACAATGAGCAGTTCTTC.